This is a list of T cell receptor beta chains from one sample in a study of T cell repertoires in cytomegalovirus infection. TCRdb independently ran MiXCR on the reads; one entry per CDR3 protein. Among 200,000 to 300,000 distinct CDR3 sequences, roughly 9.1% were seen once, and the ten largest hold roughly 16%. Material: PBMCs. All receptors come from a human donor in good health (CMV status not recorded). Some clones in this sample may be carry-over from other donors' samples. CDR3s include the opening cysteine and the closing phenylalanine or tryptophan. A D gene is named only where the DNA matches it firmly. Part of the rows lack a size; the others show once, few, many or a class for expanded clones.

clone_size	v_call	d_call	j_call	cdr3_length	cdr3_nt	cdr3_aa
few	TRBV24-1	NA	TRBJ2-1	13	TGTGCCACCAGTGATCCTAGCTACAATGAGCAGTTCTTC	CATSDPSYNEQFF
NA	TRBV12-3/TRBV12-4	NA	TRBJ1-4	15	TGTGCCAGCAGTTCGGGACACTTAACTAATGAAAAACTGTTTTTT	CASSSGHLTNEKLFF
NA	TRBV7-6	NA	TRBJ2-5	12	TGTGCCAGCTCACCCATCCAAGAGACCCAGTACTTC	CASSPIQETQYF
few	TRBV6-2/TRBV6-3	NA	TRBJ2-7	13	TGTGCCAGCAGTACTGACGGGGGCCGCGAGCAGTACTTC	CASSTDGGREQYF
few	TRBV18	TRBD2	TRBJ2-7	13	TGTGCCAGCTCATCTTTACGGGGGGGCGAGCAGTACTTC	CASSSLRGGEQYF
NA	TRBV20-1	NA	TRBJ2-3	12	TGCAGTGCTAGGGAGTTTGCAGATACGCAGTATTTT	CSAREFADTQYF
many	TRBV6-1	TRBD2	TRBJ2-2	15	TGTGCCAGCAGGAAACCGGGACTAGCCACCGGGGAGCTGTTTTTT	CASRKPGLATGELFF
many	TRBV25-1	NA	TRBJ1-5	12	TGTGCCAGCAGTGTTGGTAGTCAGCCCCAGCATTTT	CASSVGSQPQHF
many	TRBV7-3	TRBD2	TRBJ2-3	15	TGTGCCAGCAGCCCCAGCGGGGGGGCCGCAGATACGCAGTATTTT	CASSPSGGAADTQYF
many	TRBV6-2/TRBV6-3	NA	TRBJ1-1	14	TGTGCCAGCAGTTATGGGTCCCGGAACACTGAAGCTTTCTTT	CASSYGSRNTEAFF
many	TRBV7-8	NA	TRBJ1-5	15	TGTGCCAGCAGCTCGTCCTACAGGGACAATCAGCCCCAGCATTTT	CASSSSYRDNQPQHF
many	TRBV18	NA	TRBJ2-7	17	TGTGCCAGCTCACCTACTGGACCGGGACAAGGGACCCGAGAGCAGTACTTC	CASSPTGPGQGTREQYF
many	TRBV7-2	NA	TRBJ1-1	13	TGTGCCAGCAGCTTAGCGCCAAACCCTGAAGCTTTCTTT	CASSLAPNPEAFF
many	TRBV7-2	NA	TRBJ2-7	17	TGTGCCAGCAGCTTAGCCCCAGGGGGGGGGGGCCTCTACGAGCAGTACTTC	CASSLAPGGGGLYEQYF
many	TRBV7-2	NA	TRBJ2-3	12	TGTGCCAGCAGCCCCCCAAGGGATACGCAGTATTTT	CASSPPRDTQYF
many	TRBV28	NA	TRBJ1-6	14	TGTGCCAGCACCTCCCGGGGTCAGGCTTCACCCCTCCACTTT	CASTSRGQASPLHF